What follows describes a single T cell receptor beta chain. No cognate antigen has been identified for it. Per-nucleotide qualities are absent, and no much larger clonotype sits a single base away. The source of the sample is a study of cytomegalovirus exposure and HLA in healthy donors (dated by TCRdb to about 2017). A note on the overall study: According to a later analysis, the 100 to 150 validation repertoires were produced on the same platform as the approximately 610 repertoires of the first cohort. The study aimed to test whether cataloging public T cell receptors could reveal signatures of past pathogen exposure. A separate validation cohort of roughly 110 different subjects was used in addition to the approximately 610-subject first cohort. To predict cytomegalovirus infection status, the study combined high-throughput TCR immunosequencing, statistical association of individual TCRs with disease status, and machine learning. General findings and caveats noted by the study authors: In vitro tests confirmed that a few of the cytomegalovirus-associated TCR beta chains recognize cytomegalovirus antigens. The classifier was reported to diagnose cytomegalovirus status with high specificity and sensitivity in both the original and validation cohorts. Across donors, most TCR sequences were observed very rarely, whereas some public TCRs were present in many individuals. Of the cluster scores, about 94% were above 0 in a later analysis, which found that TCRs clustered in the first cohort also tended to co-occur in the 120 or so validation repertoires. According to the authors, the approach could potentially be generalized to other disease states and immunological phenotypes. A total of 150 to 200 TCR beta chains were listed by the study as associated with cytomegalovirus. A later analysis had no HLA typing for the validation cohort, so co-occurrence there was scored across all 130 or so repertoires.

The donors belonged to the validation cohort of about 130 subjects, which was separate from the roughly 700-subject first cohort. The library was produced with the immunoSEQ multiplex PCR assay. The authors' analysis ran thus. A statistical classification framework was developed to diagnose cytomegalovirus status using the catalog of TCR beta chain sequences. Drawn from immuneACCESS, this table holds only the in-frame rearrangements with V and J called that TCRdb kept. Clones are partly lost; checked studies trace under half to an unresolved V gene and leave the rest unexplained. That table is the source of V, J and clone size, and D and trimming were worked out from the DNA. The sample includes approximately 280,000 clones, with 70% to 90% observed a single time. The top ten clonotypes cover less than 1.2% of the sample. The CDR3 has 13 amino acids, counting the end cysteine and phenylalanine. Only CDR3 DNA is held: 39 bases, read in frame from base 1. Per the germline V gene, SNHLY is the CDR1 and FYNNEI is the CDR2. V loses 4 bases of germline sequence and J loses 10 bases, and the interval between the two ends is 11 bases.

The chain joins TRBV2 to TRBJ1-6, with the D gene not confidently named. The source of this sequence is a woman in her late teens or twenties in good health and CMV-seronegative. Sequenced material: PBMCs. For the CDR3, the sequence is CASSAAGISPLHF. The nucleotide sequence is given as TGTGCCAGCAGTGCGGCAGGAATCTCACCCCTCCACTTT.